This TCR beta chain was documented in a study of blood T cell repertoires in COVID-19. The wider study: The United States, Italy and Spain supplied acute and convalescent COVID-19 samples.

The CDR3 runs 15 residues. J lost 7 bases, V lost 2 bases, and 6 bases had no gene match. In the original analysis: Estimation of nucleated cell counts relied on the amplification of reference gene primers. Using immunoSEQ multiplex PCR, the repertoire was profiled, and TCRdb retains in-frame clones only, with some absent. V and J calls and clone size are copied from that table; D and trimming were computed from the DNA. Of roughly 120,000 clones in the sample, less than 85% were seen once. This clonotype originated in a human donor in a cohort sampled during active or convalescent COVID-19. V gene TRBV23-1 combines with J gene TRBJ2-1; TRBD1 aligns across 9 bases. TRBV23-1 is placed among ORFs of uncertain function. The sequenced sample was peripheral blood. The CDR3 protein is CASSQPRQGENEQFF. The CDR3 region has the DNA TGCGCCAGCAGTCAACCTCGACAGGGGGAAAATGAGCAGTTCTTC.